The rows below give T cell receptor beta chains drawn from one sample of a study of T cell changes during pregnancy in multiple sclerosis. The protocol was immunoSEQ multiplex PCR, while the TCRdb copy is restricted to in-frame clones and leaves out a portion. The data show over 60,000 clones, 80% to 90% seen once. The input for sequencing was peripheral blood, taken in the first trimester of pregnancy. The receptors derive from a female donor with multiple sclerosis, enrolled in a pregnancy study. Each CDR3 is given with its conserved first and last residue. The order of the fields is CDR3 length, clone size, D gene, J gene, V gene, CDR3 protein, CDR3 DNA. The D gene is left open where the match is weak. A clone size is listed for some rows: how often the clone was seen (once, few, many), or a class if it is expanded.

length: 14
size: .
D: TRBD1
J: TRBJ1-1
V: TRBV19
CDR3: CASSLGGVGTEAFF
DNA: TGTGCCAGTAGTTTAGGGGGCGTAGGCACTGAAGCTTTCTTT

length: 19
size: .
D: .
J: TRBJ1-5
V: TRBV15
CDR3: CATSSSPGIGRVTNQPQHF
DNA: TGTGCCACCAGCAGCTCCCCCGGGATAGGGAGGGTAACAAATCAGCCCCAGCATTTT

length: 16
size: .
D: .
J: TRBJ1-5
V: TRBV6-1
CDR3: CASSEGVWTDNQPQHF
DNA: TGTGCCAGCAGTGAAGGTGTCTGGACAGACAATCAGCCCCAGCATTTT

length: 16
size: .
D: TRBD1
J: TRBJ1-2
V: TRBV30
CDR3: CAWSVDSAGTGYGYTF
DNA: TGTGCCTGGAGTGTCGACTCAGCCGGGACAGGCTATGGCTACACCTTC

length: 14
size: .
D: .
J: TRBJ1-6
V: TRBV19
CDR3: CATGSGGLYSPLHF
DNA: TGTGCCACCGGATCGGGGGGGCTTTACTCACCCCTCCACTTT

length: 15
size: .
D: TRBD2
J: TRBJ2-7
V: TRBV30
CDR3: CAWIEVRAGAYEQYF
DNA: TGTGCCTGGATTGAGGTCCGCGCGGGGGCCTACGAGCAGTACTTC

length: 17
size: .
D: TRBD1
J: TRBJ2-6
V: TRBV2
CDR3: CASSRDRSDSGANVLTF
DNA: TGTGCCAGCAGTCGGGACAGGTCGGACTCTGGGGCCAACGTCCTGACTTTC

length: 16
size: once
D: .
J: TRBJ2-3
V: TRBV5-1
CDR3: CASSSGLHTSTDTQYF
DNA: TGCGCCAGCAGCTCTGGGCTACATACTAGCACAGATACGCAGTATTTT

length: 14
size: .
D: TRBD2
J: TRBJ2-3
V: TRBV6-4
CDR3: CASSVTSGTDTQYF
DNA: TGTGCCAGCAGTGTAACTAGCGGCACAGATACGCAGTATTTT

length: 17
size: .
D: TRBD1
J: TRBJ2-1
V: TRBV27
CDR3: CASSLSMGTGNPNEQFF
DNA: TGTGCCAGCAGTTTATCGATGGGGACAGGGAATCCCAATGAGCAGTTCTTC

length: 15
size: .
D: .
J: TRBJ1-5
V: TRBV7-9
CDR3: CASSGRGGGNQPQHF
DNA: TGTGCCAGCAGTGGGAGGGGAGGTGGCAATCAGCCCCAGCATTTT

length: 14
size: .
D: TRBD1
J: TRBJ1-5
V: TRBV19
CDR3: CASSSTGGNQPQHF
DNA: TGTGCCAGTAGTAGTACAGGGGGCAATCAGCCCCAGCATTTT

length: 21
size: once
D: TRBD1
J: TRBJ1-2
V: TRBV28
CDR3: CASSPTTSRHRRDRAKRGYTF
DNA: TGTGCCAGCAGCCCAACTACCTCAAGACACCGCCGCGACAGGGCGAAAAGGGGCTACACCTTC

length: 15
size: .
D: TRBD2
J: TRBJ2-3
V: TRBV12-5
CDR3: CASGLGLSGSDTQYF
DNA: TGTGCTAGTGGCCTGGGACTATCGGGTTCAGATACGCAGTATTTT

length: 15
size: .
D: .
J: TRBJ2-3
V: TRBV10-2
CDR3: CASSRTGNFADTQYF
DNA: TGCGCCAGCAGTCGGACTGGGAATTTCGCAGATACGCAGTATTTT

length: 13
size: few
D: .
J: TRBJ1-1
V: TRBV28
CDR3: CASSFDRYFEAFF
DNA: TGTGCCAGCAGTTTCGACAGGTACTTTGAAGCTTTCTTT

length: 14
size: .
D: .
J: TRBJ1-5
V: TRBV28
CDR3: CASRNGGAGQPQHF
DNA: TGTGCCAGCAGAAACGGGGGGGCCGGGCAGCCCCAGCATTTT

length: 16
size: .
D: .
J: TRBJ2-6
V: TRBV27
CDR3: CASSPEGNSGANVLTF
DNA: TGTGCCAGCAGTCCAGAGGGAAACTCTGGGGCCAACGTCCTGACTTTC

length: 12
size: .
D: TRBD1
J: TRBJ2-2
V: TRBV7-9
CDR3: CAGDRATGELFF
DNA: TGTGCCGGGGACAGGGCCACCGGGGAGCTGTTTTTT

length: 15
size: .
D: .
J: TRBJ2-1
V: TRBV5-1
CDR3: CASSLIPKGRQEQFF
DNA: TGCGCCAGCAGCTTGATTCCGAAGGGGAGGCAGGAGCAGTTCTTC

length: 16
size: .
D: TRBD1
J: TRBJ1-2
V: TRBV18
CDR3: CASSHRLNRGVVGYTF
DNA: TGTGCCAGCTCTCACCGTCTTAACAGGGGAGTAGTTGGCTACACCTTC

length: 15
size: .
D: TRBD1
J: TRBJ1-4
V: TRBV6-6
CDR3: CASSYPTGGREKLFF
DNA: TGTGCCAGCAGTTACCCGACAGGGGGCCGCGAAAAACTGTTTTTT

length: 14
size: .
D: .
J: TRBJ1-2
V: TRBV27
CDR3: CASSLKRYYYGYTF
DNA: TGTGCCAGCAGTTTAAAGAGGTATTACTATGGCTACACCTTC

length: 20
size: .
D: .
J: TRBJ2-2
V: TRBV19
CDR3: CASSTPLPGATARNTGELFF
DNA: TGTGCCAGTAGTACCCCCCTCCCGGGAGCAACAGCCCGAAACACCGGGGAGCTGTTTTTT

length: 14
size: .
D: .
J: TRBJ2-7
V: TRBV7-8
CDR3: CASSTDSYTYEQYF
DNA: TGTGCCAGCAGCACGGACAGCTATACCTACGAGCAGTACTTC

length: 14
size: .
D: TRBD1
J: TRBJ2-7
V: TRBV6-5
CDR3: CASSNRDRVYEQYF
DNA: TGTGCCAGCAGCAACCGGGACAGGGTTTACGAGCAGTACTTC

length: 15
size: .
D: TRBD1
J: TRBJ2-1
V: TRBV19
CDR3: CASSIAGGSYNEQFF
DNA: TGTGCCAGTAGTATAGCAGGGGGCTCCTACAATGAGCAGTTCTTC

length: 13
size: .
D: .
J: TRBJ1-2
V: TRBV7-2
CDR3: CASSLGGSYGYTF
DNA: TGTGCCAGCAGCTTAGGAGGGTCCTATGGCTACACCTTC

length: 15
size: .
D: TRBD1
J: TRBJ1-5
V: TRBV2
CDR3: CASRNRTGGNQPQHF
DNA: TGTGCCAGCAGAAACCGGACAGGGGGCAATCAGCCCCAGCATTTT

length: 15
size: .
D: TRBD1
J: TRBJ2-5
V: TRBV5-6
CDR3: CASSLVGTVQETQYF
DNA: TGTGCCAGCAGCTTGGTGGGGACAGTACAAGAGACCCAGTACTTC

length: 16
size: .
D: .
J: TRBJ2-3
V: TRBV9
CDR3: CASSVDQRISTDTQYF
DNA: TGTGCCAGCAGCGTAGATCAGCGGATATCCACAGATACGCAGTATTTT

length: 13
size: few
D: .
J: TRBJ1-3
V: TRBV10-2
CDR3: CASRGLSGNTIYF
DNA: TGCGCCAGCAGGGGCCTCTCTGGAAACACCATATATTTT

length: 15
size: .
D: TRBD1
J: TRBJ2-6
V: TRBV2
CDR3: CASTRQGAGANVLTF
DNA: TGTGCCAGCACCAGACAGGGGGCTGGGGCCAACGTCCTGACTTTC

length: 13
size: .
D: .
J: TRBJ1-2
V: TRBV27
CDR3: CASSLHRAGGYTF
DNA: TGTGCCAGCAGTTTACACAGGGCGGGTGGCTACACCTTC

length: 14
size: .
D: .
J: TRBJ2-2
V: TRBV19
CDR3: CASSVDRNTGELFF
DNA: TGTGCCAGTAGTGTGGACAGAAACACCGGGGAGCTGTTTTTT

length: 13
size: .
D: TRBD1
J: TRBJ2-2
V: TRBV6-6
CDR3: CASGQGATGELFF
DNA: TGTGCCAGCGGACAGGGGGCGACCGGGGAGCTGTTTTTT

length: 14
size: once
D: TRBD1
J: TRBJ1-1
V: TRBV4-3
CDR3: CASSQGVENTEAFF
DNA: TGCGCCAGCAGTCAGGGGGTGGAGAACACTGAAGCTTTCTTT

length: 14
size: few
D: .
J: TRBJ1-2
V: TRBV27
CDR3: CASSFSQGGYGYTF
DNA: TGTGCCAGCAGTTTTAGTCAGGGAGGCTATGGCTACACCTTC

length: 13
size: .
D: .
J: TRBJ1-2
V: TRBV7-9
CDR3: CASSPDSIYGYTF
DNA: TGTGCCAGCAGCCCAGACAGTATTTATGGCTACACCTTC

length: 15
size: .
D: TRBD1
J: TRBJ2-3
V: TRBV6-4
CDR3: CASSVRGGETDTQYF
DNA: TGTGCCAGCAGTGTACGAGGGGGCGAGACAGATACGCAGTATTTT

length: 13
size: .
D: .
J: TRBJ2-5
V: TRBV5-1
CDR3: CASSFVQQETQYF
DNA: TGCGCCAGCAGCTTTGTACAGCAGGAGACCCAGTACTTC

length: 14
size: .
D: .
J: TRBJ1-5
V: TRBV2
CDR3: CASTTDRNNQPQHF
DNA: TGTGCCAGCACCACAGACAGAAACAATCAGCCCCAGCATTTT

length: 12
size: .
D: .
J: TRBJ2-3
V: TRBV19
CDR3: CASRVSGDTQYF
DNA: TGTGCCAGTAGGGTCTCCGGGGATACGCAGTATTTT

length: 16
size: .
D: TRBD1
J: TRBJ1-2
V: TRBV5-4
CDR3: CASSLGGTGGRYGYTF
DNA: TGTGCCAGCAGCTTGGGAGGGACAGGGGGTCGGTATGGCTACACCTTC

length: 14
size: .
D: .
J: TRBJ1-1
V: TRBV2
CDR3: CASSEAQAGTEAFF
DNA: TGTGCCAGCAGTGAAGCGCAGGCAGGGACTGAAGCTTTCTTT

length: 14
size: .
D: TRBD1
J: TRBJ2-7
V: TRBV5-1
CDR3: CASSSGTGGYEQYF
DNA: TGCGCCAGCAGCTCCGGGACAGGGGGTTACGAGCAGTACTTC

length: 14
size: .
D: .
J: TRBJ2-7
V: TRBV9
CDR3: CASSMTDSENEQYF
DNA: TGTGCCAGCAGCATGACCGACTCTGAGAACGAGCAGTACTTC